These 8 T cell receptor beta chains were all obtained from the same sample, sequenced in a study of blood T cell repertoires in COVID-19. The assay was immunoSEQ multiplex PCR, and TCRdb's table has in-frame clones only and misses some. The sample comprises 250,000 to 400,000 clones, approximately 89% of which are singletons, and 1.5% to 2% rests with the top ten. Sequenced input: peripheral blood. All receptors come from a woman in her twenties or thirties with COVID-19, enrolled during active disease.

The chain joins TRBV6-2 or TRBV6-3 to TRBJ2-7, with TRBD1 matching over 10 bases. CDR1 is MNHEY and CDR2 is SVGEGT in the germline V gene. V shed 6 bases, J shed 2 bases, and the junction held 7 bases outside the gene matches. The CDR3 covers 15 residues. CDR3 DNA: TGTGCCAGCAGCCGCGGACAGGGGGGAGCCTACGAGCAGTACTTC. It codes for CASSRGQGGAYEQYF.

The chain employs TRBV29-1 and TRBJ2-3, with D possibly matching TRBD2 (5 bases). Germline V gene lookup returns CDR1 SQVTM and CDR2 ANQGSEA. Deletions cut 6 bases from V and 1 base from J, with 11 bases between. This CDR3 contains 13 residues. CDR3 residues: CSVPAGGTDTQYF. The CDR3 DNA reads TGCAGCGTCCCTGCCGGGGGCACAGATACGCAGTATTTT.

This clone has a handful of counts. The chain employs TRBV5-6 and TRBJ1-5; D may be TRBD1 (5 bases). Germline loops: CDR1 SGHDT, CDR2 YYEEEE. Trimming stripped 6 bases from V and 4 bases from J, with 14 bases between. This CDR3 has 14 amino acids. The CDR3 DNA sequence: TGTGCCAGCAACAACTGGGGGGGGAATCAGCCCCAGCATTTT. The encoded protein is CASNNWGGNQPQHF.

This chain uses TRBV6-5 with TRBJ1-2; D unresolved. V was shortened by 7 bases and J by 1 base, with 7 bases between the two germline ends. Germline CDR1 reads MNHEY; CDR2 reads SVGAGI. This CDR3 comprises 12 residues. The CDR3 is CASTQDNYGYTF. CDR3 nucleotides: TGTGCCAGCACCCAGGATAACTATGGCTACACCTTC.

The chain recombines TRBV19 with TRBJ1-3, with D possibly TRBD1 on 6 matching bases. The V gene's germline CDR1 is LNHDA and CDR2 SQIVND (reference sequence). CDR3 length: 15 amino acids. V dropped 4 bases and J dropped 4 bases, with 14 bases sitting between them. The CDR3 here is CASSTRPGGGNTIYF. The CDR3 DNA reads TGTGCCAGTAGTACCCGTCCGGGGGGCGGAAACACCATATATTTT.

The J gene is TRBJ1-4, the V gene TRBV7-9; the match to TRBD1 covers 9 bases. The CDR3 length is 15 residues. Germline V gene data show CDR1 as SEHNR and CDR2 as FQNEAQ (reference sequence). Trimming took 9 bases from V and 9 from J; bases not matched to a gene: 14. For the CDR3, the DNA is TGTGCCAGTACGGGACAGGGAGGTGGGTCGAAAAAACTGTTTTTT. Translation: CASTGQGGGSKKLFF.

The rearrangement links TRBV19 to TRBJ1-2, with a weak D call TRBD1 (5 bases). Trimming stripped 3 bases from V and 3 bases from J, with 17 bases between. Germline loops: CDR1 LNHDA, CDR2 SQIVND (reference sequence). This CDR3 has 16 amino acids. CDR3 residues: CASSIGAQGRYYGYTF. For the CDR3, the DNA is TGTGCCAGTAGTATTGGCGCGCAGGGAAGGTACTATGGCTACACCTTC.

This chain links TRBV12-3 or TRBV12-4 with TRBJ2-7; no firm D call. The length of the CDR3 is 13 residues. Deletions cut 4 bases from V and 3 bases from J, with 10 bases between. CDR3 residues: CASSSGHLYEQYF. For the CDR3, the DNA is TGTGCCAGCAGTTCCGGTCACCTCTACGAGCAGTACTTC.